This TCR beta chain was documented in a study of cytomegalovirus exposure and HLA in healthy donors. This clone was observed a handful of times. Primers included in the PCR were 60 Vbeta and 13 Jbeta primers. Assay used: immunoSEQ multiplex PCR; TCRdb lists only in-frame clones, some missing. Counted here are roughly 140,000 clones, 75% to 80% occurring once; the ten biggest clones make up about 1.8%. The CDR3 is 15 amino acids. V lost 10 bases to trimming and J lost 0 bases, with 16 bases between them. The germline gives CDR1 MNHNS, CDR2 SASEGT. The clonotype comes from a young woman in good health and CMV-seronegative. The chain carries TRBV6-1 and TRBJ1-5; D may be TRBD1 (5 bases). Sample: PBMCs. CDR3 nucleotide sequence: TGTGCCACCCGTTGGGGCAGCCCTAGCAATCAGCCCCAGCATTTT. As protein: CATRWGSPSNQPQHF.